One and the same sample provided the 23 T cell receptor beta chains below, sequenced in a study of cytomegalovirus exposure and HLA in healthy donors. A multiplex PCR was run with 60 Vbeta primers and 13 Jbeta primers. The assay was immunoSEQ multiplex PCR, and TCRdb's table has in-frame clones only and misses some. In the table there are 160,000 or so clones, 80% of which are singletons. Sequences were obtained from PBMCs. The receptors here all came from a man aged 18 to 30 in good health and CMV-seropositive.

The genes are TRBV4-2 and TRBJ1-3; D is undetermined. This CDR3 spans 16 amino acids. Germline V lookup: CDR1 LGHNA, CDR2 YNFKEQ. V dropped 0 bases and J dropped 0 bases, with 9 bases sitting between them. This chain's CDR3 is CASSQERGNSGNTIYF. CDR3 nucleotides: TGTGCCAGCAGCCAAGAACGCGGGAACTCTGGAAACACCATATATTTT.

This CDR3 reads CATSTGTAVNEKLFF. The CDR3 DNA sequence: TGTGCCACCAGCACTGGGACAGCAGTCAATGAAAAACTGTTTTTT. V usage is TRBV15 and J usage is TRBJ1-4, with 7 positions matching TRBD1. J gave up 5 bases and V 4 bases, and 7 bases lay outside the gene matches. Germline CDR1 is LNHNV and CDR2 is YYDKDF (reference sequence). The CDR3 length is 15 residues.

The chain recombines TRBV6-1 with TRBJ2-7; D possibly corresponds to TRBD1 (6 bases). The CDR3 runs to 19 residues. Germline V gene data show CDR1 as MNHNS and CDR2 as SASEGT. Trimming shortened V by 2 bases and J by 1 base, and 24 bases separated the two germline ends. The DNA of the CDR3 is TGTGCCAGCAGTGAAACAACGGGGACACGGGCCCTTTTGTCCTACGAGCAGTACTTC. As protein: CASSETTGTRALLSYEQYF.

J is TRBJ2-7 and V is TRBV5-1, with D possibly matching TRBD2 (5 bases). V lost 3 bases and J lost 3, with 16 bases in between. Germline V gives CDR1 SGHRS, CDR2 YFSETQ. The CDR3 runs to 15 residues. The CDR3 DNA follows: TGCGCCAGCAGCTCCGGGAACAGCAACTACTACGAGCAGTACTTC. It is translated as CASSSGNSNYYEQYF.

CDR3 in amino acids: CASSPFPRGGPGRRQGQYF. In DNA, the CDR3 is TGCGCCAGCAGCCCGTTCCCCCGGGGGGGCCCTGGAAGGAGGCAAGGGCAGTACTTC. The chain has TRBV4-1 and TRBJ2-7, with TRBD2 matching 8 bases. The CDR3 totals 19 residues. V shed 4 bases and J 9 bases; nucleotides not matched to a gene: 26. Germline loops: CDR1 MGHRA, CDR2 YSYEKL.

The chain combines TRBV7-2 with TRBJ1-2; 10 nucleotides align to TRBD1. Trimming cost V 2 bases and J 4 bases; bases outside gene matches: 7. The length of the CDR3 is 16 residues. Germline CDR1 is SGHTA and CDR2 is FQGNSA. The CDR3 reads CASSLNTGTGAYGYTF. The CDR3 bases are TGTGCCAGCAGCTTAAACACCGGGACAGGGGCCTATGGCTACACCTTC. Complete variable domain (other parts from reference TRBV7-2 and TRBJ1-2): GAGVSQSPSNKVTEKGKDVELRCDPISGHTALYWYRQSLGQGLEFLIYFQGNSAPDKSGLPSDRFSAERTGGSVSTLTIQRTQQEDSAVYLCASSLNTGTGAYGYTFGSGTRLTVV.

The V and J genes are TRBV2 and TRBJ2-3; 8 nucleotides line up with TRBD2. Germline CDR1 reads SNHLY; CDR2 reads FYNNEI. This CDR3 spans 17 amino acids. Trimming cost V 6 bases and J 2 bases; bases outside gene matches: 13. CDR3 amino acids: CASRSRPGTRITDTQYF. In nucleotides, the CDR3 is TGTGCCAGCAGGAGCAGACCCGGGACTAGGATCACAGATACGCAGTATTTT.

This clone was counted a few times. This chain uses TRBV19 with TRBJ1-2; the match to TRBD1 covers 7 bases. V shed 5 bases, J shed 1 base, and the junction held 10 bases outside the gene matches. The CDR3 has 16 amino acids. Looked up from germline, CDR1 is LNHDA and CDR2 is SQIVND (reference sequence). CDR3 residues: CASSPALGQFNYGYTF. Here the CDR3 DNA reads TGTGCCAGTAGTCCAGCCCTGGGACAGTTTAACTATGGCTACACCTTC.

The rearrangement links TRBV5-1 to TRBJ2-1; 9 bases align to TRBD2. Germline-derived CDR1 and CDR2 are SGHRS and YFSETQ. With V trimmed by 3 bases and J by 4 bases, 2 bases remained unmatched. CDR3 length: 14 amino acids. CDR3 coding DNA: TGCGCCAGCAGCTCCACTAGCGGGTACAATGAGCAGTTCTTC. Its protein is CASSSTSGYNEQFF.

The CDR3 DNA reads as TGTGCCAGTAGTATGAGGGAGAATCAGCCCCAGCATTTT. The encoded protein is CASSMRENQPQHF. The chain carries TRBV19 and TRBJ1-5, with D hard to call. CDR1 is LNHDA, CDR2 SQIVND, per germline (reference sequence). The CDR3 sequence is 13 residues long. V gave up 3 bases and J gave up 4 bases, with 7 bases separating them.

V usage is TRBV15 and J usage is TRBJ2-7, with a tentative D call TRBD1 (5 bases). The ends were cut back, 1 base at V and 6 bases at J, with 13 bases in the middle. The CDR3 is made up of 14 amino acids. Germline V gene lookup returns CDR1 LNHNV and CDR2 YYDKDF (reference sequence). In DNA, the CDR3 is TGTGCCACCAGCAGAGGACAGAGCCAGGTCGAGCAGTACTTC. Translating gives CATSRGQSQVEQYF.

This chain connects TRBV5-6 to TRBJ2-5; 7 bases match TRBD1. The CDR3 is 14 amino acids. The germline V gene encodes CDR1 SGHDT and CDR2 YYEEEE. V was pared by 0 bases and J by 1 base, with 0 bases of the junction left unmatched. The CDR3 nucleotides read TGTGCCAGCAGCTTGGGGACAGGCCAAGAGACCCAGTACTTC. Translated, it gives CASSLGTGQETQYF. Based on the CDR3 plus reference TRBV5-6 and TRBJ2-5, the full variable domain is DAGVTQSPTHLIKTRGQQVTLRCSPKSGHDTVSWYQQALGQGPQFIFQYYEEEERQRGNFPDRFSGHQFPNYSSELNVNALLLGDSALYLCASSLGTGQETQYFGPGTRLLVL.

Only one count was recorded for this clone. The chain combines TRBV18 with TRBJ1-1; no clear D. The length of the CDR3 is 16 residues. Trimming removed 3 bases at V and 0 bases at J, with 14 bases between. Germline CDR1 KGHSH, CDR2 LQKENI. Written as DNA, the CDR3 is TGTGCCAGCTCACCCCCGCGGGGAGGGCTGAACACTGAAGCTTTCTTT. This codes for CASSPPRGGLNTEAFF.

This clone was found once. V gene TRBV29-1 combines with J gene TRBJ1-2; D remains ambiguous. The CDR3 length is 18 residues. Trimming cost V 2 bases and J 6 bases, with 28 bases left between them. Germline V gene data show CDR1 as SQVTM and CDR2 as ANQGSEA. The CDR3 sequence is CSVERWQALNDGRDGYTF. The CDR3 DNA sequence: TGCAGCGTTGAACGGTGGCAGGCCTTAAACGACGGCCGAGATGGCTACACCTTC.

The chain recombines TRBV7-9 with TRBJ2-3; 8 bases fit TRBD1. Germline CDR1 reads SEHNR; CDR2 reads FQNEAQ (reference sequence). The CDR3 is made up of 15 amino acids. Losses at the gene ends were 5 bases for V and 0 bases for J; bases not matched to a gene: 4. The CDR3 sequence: CASSGGQESTDTQYF. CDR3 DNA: TGTGCCAGCAGCGGGGGACAGGAGAGCACAGATACGCAGTATTTT.

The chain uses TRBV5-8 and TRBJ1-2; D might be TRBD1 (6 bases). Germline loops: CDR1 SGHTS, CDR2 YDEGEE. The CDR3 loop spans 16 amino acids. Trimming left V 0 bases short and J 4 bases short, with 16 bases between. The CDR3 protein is CASSLAATGTSYGYTF. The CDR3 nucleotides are TGTGCCAGCAGCTTGGCGGCAACAGGGACCAGCTATGGCTACACCTTC.

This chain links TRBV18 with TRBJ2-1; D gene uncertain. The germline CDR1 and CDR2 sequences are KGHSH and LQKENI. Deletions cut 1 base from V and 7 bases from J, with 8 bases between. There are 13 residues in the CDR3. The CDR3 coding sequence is TGTGCCAGCTCACCACTCCTGAGGAATGAGCAGTTCTTC. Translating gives CASSPLLRNEQFF.

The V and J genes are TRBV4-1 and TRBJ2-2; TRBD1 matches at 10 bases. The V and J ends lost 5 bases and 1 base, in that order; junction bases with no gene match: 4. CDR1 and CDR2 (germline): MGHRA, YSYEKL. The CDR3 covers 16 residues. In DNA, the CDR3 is TGCGCCAGCAGCAACCGGGACAGGGGGAACACCGGGGAGCTGTTTTTT. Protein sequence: CASSNRDRGNTGELFF.

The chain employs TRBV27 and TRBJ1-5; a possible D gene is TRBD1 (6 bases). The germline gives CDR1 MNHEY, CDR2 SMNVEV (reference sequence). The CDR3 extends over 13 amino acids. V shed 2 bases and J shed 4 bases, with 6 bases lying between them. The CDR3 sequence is CASSLTGNQPQHF. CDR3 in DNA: TGTGCCAGCAGTTTAACAGGGAATCAGCCCCAGCATTTT.

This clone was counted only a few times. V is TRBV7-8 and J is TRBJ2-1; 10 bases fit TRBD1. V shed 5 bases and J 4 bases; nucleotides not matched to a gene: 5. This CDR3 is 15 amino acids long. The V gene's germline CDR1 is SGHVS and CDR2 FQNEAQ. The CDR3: CASSPGQGGYNEQFF. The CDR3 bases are TGTGCCAGCAGCCCCGGACAGGGGGGGTACAATGAGCAGTTCTTC.

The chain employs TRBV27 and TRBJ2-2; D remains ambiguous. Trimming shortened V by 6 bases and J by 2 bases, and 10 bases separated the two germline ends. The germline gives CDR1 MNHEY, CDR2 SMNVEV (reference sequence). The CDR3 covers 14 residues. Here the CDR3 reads CASSPSVNTGELFF. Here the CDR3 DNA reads TGTGCCAGCAGCCCCAGCGTTAACACCGGGGAGCTGTTTTTT.

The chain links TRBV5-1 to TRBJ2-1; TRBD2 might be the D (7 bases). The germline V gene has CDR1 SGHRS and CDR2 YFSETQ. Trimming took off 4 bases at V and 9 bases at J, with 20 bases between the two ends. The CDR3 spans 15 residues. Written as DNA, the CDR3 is TGCGCCAGCAGCGAATCGCTCGGGGGGCCAAGTGAGCAGTTCTTC. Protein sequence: CASSESLGGPSEQFF.

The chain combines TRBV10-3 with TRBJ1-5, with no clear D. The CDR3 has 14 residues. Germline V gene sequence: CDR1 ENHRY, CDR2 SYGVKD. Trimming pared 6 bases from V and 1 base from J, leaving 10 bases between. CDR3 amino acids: CAISDDSSNQPQHF. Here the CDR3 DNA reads TGTGCCATCAGCGACGACTCCAGCAATCAGCCCCAGCATTTT.